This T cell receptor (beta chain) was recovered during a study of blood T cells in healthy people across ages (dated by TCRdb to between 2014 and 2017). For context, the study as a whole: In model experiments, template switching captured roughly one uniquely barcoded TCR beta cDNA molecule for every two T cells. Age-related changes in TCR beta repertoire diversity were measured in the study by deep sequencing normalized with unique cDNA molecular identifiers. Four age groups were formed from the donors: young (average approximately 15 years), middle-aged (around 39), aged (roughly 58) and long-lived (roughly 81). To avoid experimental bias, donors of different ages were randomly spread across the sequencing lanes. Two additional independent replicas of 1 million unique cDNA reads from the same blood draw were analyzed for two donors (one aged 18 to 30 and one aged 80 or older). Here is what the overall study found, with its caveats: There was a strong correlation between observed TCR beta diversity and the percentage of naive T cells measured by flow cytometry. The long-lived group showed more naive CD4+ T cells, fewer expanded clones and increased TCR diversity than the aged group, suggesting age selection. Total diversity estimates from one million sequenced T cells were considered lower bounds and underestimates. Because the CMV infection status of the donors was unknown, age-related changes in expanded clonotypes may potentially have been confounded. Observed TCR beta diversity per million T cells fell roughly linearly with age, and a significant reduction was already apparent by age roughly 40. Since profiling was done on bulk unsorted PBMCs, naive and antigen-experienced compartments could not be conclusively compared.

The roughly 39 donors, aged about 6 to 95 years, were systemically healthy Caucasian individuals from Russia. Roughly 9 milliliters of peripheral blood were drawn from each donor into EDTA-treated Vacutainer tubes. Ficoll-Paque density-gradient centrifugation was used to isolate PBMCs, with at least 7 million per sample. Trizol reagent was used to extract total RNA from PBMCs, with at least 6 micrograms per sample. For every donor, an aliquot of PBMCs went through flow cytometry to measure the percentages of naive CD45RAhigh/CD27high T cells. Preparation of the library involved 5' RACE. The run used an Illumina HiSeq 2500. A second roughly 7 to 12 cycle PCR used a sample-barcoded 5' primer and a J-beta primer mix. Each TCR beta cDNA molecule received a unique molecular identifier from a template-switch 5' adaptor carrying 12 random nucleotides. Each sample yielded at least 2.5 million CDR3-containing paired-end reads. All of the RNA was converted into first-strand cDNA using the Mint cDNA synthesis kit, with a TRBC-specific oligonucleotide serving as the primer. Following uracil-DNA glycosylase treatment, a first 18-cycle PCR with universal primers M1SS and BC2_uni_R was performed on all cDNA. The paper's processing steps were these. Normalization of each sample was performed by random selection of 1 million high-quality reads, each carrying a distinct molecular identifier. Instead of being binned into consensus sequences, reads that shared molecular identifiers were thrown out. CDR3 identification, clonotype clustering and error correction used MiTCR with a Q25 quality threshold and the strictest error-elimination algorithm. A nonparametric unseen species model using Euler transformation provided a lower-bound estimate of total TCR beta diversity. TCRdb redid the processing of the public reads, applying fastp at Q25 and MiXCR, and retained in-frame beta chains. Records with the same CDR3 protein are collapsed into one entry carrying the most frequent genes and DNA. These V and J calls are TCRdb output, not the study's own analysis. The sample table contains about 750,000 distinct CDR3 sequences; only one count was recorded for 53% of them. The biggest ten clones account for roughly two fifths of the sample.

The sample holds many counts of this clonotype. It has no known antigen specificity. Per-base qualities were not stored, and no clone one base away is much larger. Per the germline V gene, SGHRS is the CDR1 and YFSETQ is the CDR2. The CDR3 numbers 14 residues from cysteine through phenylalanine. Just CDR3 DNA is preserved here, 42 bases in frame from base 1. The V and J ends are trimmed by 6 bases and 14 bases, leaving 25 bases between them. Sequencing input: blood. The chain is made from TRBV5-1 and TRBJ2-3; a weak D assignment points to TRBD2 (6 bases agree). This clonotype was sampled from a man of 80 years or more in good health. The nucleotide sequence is TGCGCCAGCACCCCTAGCGAGCAACACAGATACGCGTATTTT. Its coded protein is CASTPSEQHRYAYF.